This T cell receptor beta chain was sequenced during a study of cytomegalovirus exposure and HLA in healthy donors. General observations from the study: The study recorded 160 or so TCR beta chains that were cytomegalovirus-associated. As a later analysis showed, a missense DCLRE1C variant was linked to trimming of TCR beta V- and J-genes. Another analysis was done later, and it associated roughly 15,000 TCR beta sequences with HLA alleles at 0.05 false discovery rate.

The V and J ends lost 0 bases and 7 bases respectively, with 10 bases between them. The CDR3 totals 14 residues. Looked up from germline, CDR1 is MNHNY and CDR2 is SVGAGI (reference sequence). The primer mix had 60 Vbeta and 13 Jbeta primers. TCRdb keeps only in-frame clones here, not all; method: immunoSEQ multiplex PCR. The table shows 100,000 or so clones, with roughly 70% occurring only once. At least ten counts were recorded for this clone. Its antigen remains unidentified. J is TRBJ1-5 and V is TRBV6-6; the D gene is possibly TRBD1 (6 bases). The sequence derives from a man aged 45-65 years in good health and CMV-seronegative. Sequencing input: PBMCs. CDR3 DNA sequence: TGTGCCAGCAGTTACTCGGAACAGGGACAGCCCCAGCATTTT. Its translation is CASSYSEQGQPQHF.